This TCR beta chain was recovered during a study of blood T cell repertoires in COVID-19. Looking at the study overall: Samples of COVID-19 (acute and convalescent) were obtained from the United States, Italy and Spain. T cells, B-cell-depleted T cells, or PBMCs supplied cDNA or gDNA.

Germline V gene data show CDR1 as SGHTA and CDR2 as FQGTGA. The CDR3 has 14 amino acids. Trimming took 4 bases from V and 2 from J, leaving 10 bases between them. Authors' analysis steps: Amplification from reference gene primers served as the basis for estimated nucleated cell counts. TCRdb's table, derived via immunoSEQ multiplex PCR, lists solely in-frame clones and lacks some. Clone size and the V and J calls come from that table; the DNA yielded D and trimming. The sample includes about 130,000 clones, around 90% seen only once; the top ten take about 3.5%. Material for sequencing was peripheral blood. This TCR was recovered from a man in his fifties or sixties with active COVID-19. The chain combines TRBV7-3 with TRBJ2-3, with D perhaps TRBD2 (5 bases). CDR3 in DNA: TGTGCCAGCAGCTCTAACGGGGACACAGATACGCAGTATTTT. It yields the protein CASSSNGDTDTQYF.